A single sample is the source of the 16 T cell receptor beta chains below, sequenced in a study of tumour-infiltrating T cells in Burkitt lymphoma (dated by TCRdb to the early 2020s). The library was produced with the immunoSEQ multiplex PCR assay. Not all clones reach the TCRdb copy of this immuneACCESS table, which keeps in-frame sequences only. Checked studies attribute under half of the gap to unresolved V genes and leave the rest unexplained. The sample table holds 11,000 to 15,000 clones, of which more than 70% were seen once. Of the sample, 6.5% to 7.5% falls within the top ten clones. The sequenced material came from tumor tissue. Receptors were obtained from a human donor with diffuse large B-cell lymphoma.

This clone appeared a few times. The CDR3 DNA follows: TGCGCCAGCAGCCTCCTAGGGACAGCGCCAGATACGCAGTATTTT. Encoded protein: CASSLLGTAPDTQYF. The chain has TRBV5-1 and TRBJ2-3, with 7 bases matching TRBD1. Germline CDR1 is SGHRS and CDR2 is YFSETQ. The junction had 9 bases not matched to a gene; V was cut back by 4 bases and J by 4 bases. CDR3 size: 15 residues. Full variable domain (rest looked up from reference TRBV5-1 and TRBJ2-3): KAGVTQTPRYLIKTRGQQVTLSCSPISGHRSVSWYQQTPGQGLQFLFEYFSETQRNKGNFPGRFSGRQFSNSRSEMNVSTLELGDSALYLCASSLLGTAPDTQYFGPGTRLTVL.

The chain combines TRBV4-2 with TRBJ2-7, with 13 bases identical to TRBD2. Germline CDR1 LGHNA, CDR2 YNFKEQ. The ends lost 3 bases at V and 5 bases at J; junction bases unmatched: 7. This CDR3 is built from 16 residues. CDR3 sequence (DNA): TGTGCCAGCAGCCAGACTAGCGGGAGGATGGTACACGAGCAGTACTTC. Protein product: CASSQTSGRMVHEQYF.

The CDR3 region is CASTQGTGNTIYF. DNA for the CDR3: TGTGCCAGCACCCAAGGGACTGGAAACACCATATATTTT. This chain connects TRBV25-1 to TRBJ1-3; no clear D. This CDR3 region has 13 residues. Trimming cost V 7 bases and J 2 bases, with 9 bases left between them. Germline V gene data show CDR1 as MGHDK and CDR2 as SYGVNS.

This chain joins TRBV9 and TRBJ2-3, with D tentatively TRBD1 (5 bases). CDR1 is SGDLS and CDR2 is YYNGEE in the germline V gene. V shed 4 bases and J shed 0 bases, with 9 bases lying between them. The CDR3 contains 14 residues. CDR3 region: CASSTDRSTDTQYF. The CDR3 DNA reads TGTGCCAGCAGCACAGACAGAAGCACAGATACGCAGTATTTT.

V usage is TRBV13 and J usage is TRBJ1-1; D gene unclear. V lost 5 bases and J 0 bases, leaving 16 bases between the germline ends. This CDR3 is 16 amino acids long. The germline V gene encodes CDR1 PRHDT and CDR2 FYEKMQ (reference sequence). The CDR3 DNA follows: TGTGCCAGCAGCCGCCCGGGGTTCCAATTGAACACTGAAGCTTTCTTT. It is translated as CASSRPGFQLNTEAFF.

This sequence joins TRBV5-5 and TRBJ2-7, with D unresolved. Germline-derived CDR1 and CDR2 are SGHKS and YYEKEE (reference sequence). This CDR3 has 14 residues. Trimming pared 0 bases from V and 0 bases from J, leaving 7 bases between. CDR3 sequence (DNA): TGTGCCAGCAGCTTGGCCGCACGCTCCTACGAGCAGTACTTC. Protein sequence: CASSLAARSYEQYF. The full variable domain, completed using reference TRBV5-5 and TRBJ2-7, is DAGVTQSPTHLIKTRGQQVTLRCSPISGHKSVSWYQQVLGQGPQFIFQYYEKEERGRGNFPDRFSARQFPNYSSELNVNALLLGDSALYLCASSLAARSYEQYFGPGTRLTVT.

A single count supports this clone. This chain joins TRBV9 and TRBJ1-1; D gene unclear. The ends were cut back, 0 bases at V and 4 bases at J, with 16 bases in the middle. CDR1 and CDR2 (germline): SGDLS, YYNGEE. This CDR3 has 16 amino acids. The CDR3 region is CASSVAHGPTTTEAFF. The CDR3 DNA follows: TGTGCCAGCAGCGTAGCTCACGGCCCCACCACCACTGAAGCTTTCTTT.

V usage is TRBV20-1 and J usage is TRBJ1-1, with D uncertain. From germline, CDR1 is DFQATT and CDR2 SNEGSKA (reference sequence). This CDR3 region has 11 residues. With 0 bases removed from V and 8 bases from J, the gap between germline ends came to 7 bases. CDR3 DNA sequence: TGCAGTGCTAGAGAATTCCCCGAAGCTTTCTTT. This gives the protein CSAREFPEAFF.

V gene TRBV7-9 combines with J gene TRBJ2-6; no reliable D call. V was pared by 5 bases and J by 1 base, with 6 bases between. Germline V gene sequence: CDR1 SEHNR, CDR2 FQNEAQ (reference sequence). There are 14 residues in the CDR3. CDR3 amino acids: CASSTRSGANVLTF. The CDR3 DNA sequence: TGTGCCAGCAGCACAAGATCTGGGGCCAACGTCCTGACTTTC.

This clone was detected a few times. The V call is TRBV14, the J call TRBJ2-7, with TRBD2 matching 13 bases. With 3 bases clipped from V and 3 bases from J, the junction kept 11 bases outside the gene matches. Per the germline V gene, CDR1 is SGHDN and CDR2 is FVKESK. The CDR3 has 18 amino acids. CDR3 residues: CASSHSGLAGEVRYEQYF. The CDR3 nucleotides are TGTGCCAGCAGCCATTCCGGACTAGCGGGAGAGGTGCGCTACGAGCAGTACTTC.

V and J are TRBV13 and TRBJ1-4; 7 positions agree with TRBD1. V lost 5 bases, J lost 5 bases, and 5 bases stayed unmatched. The CDR3 is 14 amino acids. Germline V gene lookup returns CDR1 PRHDT and CDR2 FYEKMQ (reference sequence). CDR3 residues: CASSGRQGNEKLFF. The CDR3 region has the DNA TGTGCCAGCAGCGGGCGACAGGGCAATGAAAAACTGTTTTTT.

This rearrangement joins TRBV7-9 to TRBJ2-2, with 8 bases identical to TRBD1. Losses at the gene ends were 4 bases for V and 6 bases for J; bases not matched to a gene: 10. This CDR3 has 16 amino acids. In germline, CDR1 is SEHNR, CDR2 FQNEAQ (reference sequence). The DNA of the CDR3 is TGTGCCAGCAGCTCACCCGGACAGGGTTTGGCCGGGGAGCTGTTTTTT. Protein: CASSSPGQGLAGELFF. The complete variable domain, with remaining parts taken from reference TRBV7-9 and TRBJ2-2, reads DTGVSQNPRHKITKRGQNVTFRCDPISEHNRLYWYRQTLGQGPEFLTYFQNEAQLEKSRLLSDRFSAERPKGSFSTLEIQRTEQGDSAMYLCASSSPGQGLAGELFFGEGSRLTVL.

This chain uses TRBV9 with TRBJ1-2; D is undetermined. The length of the CDR3 is 12 residues. Germline V gene sequence: CDR1 SGDLS, CDR2 YYNGEE. The V gene lost 0 bases and the J gene lost 3 bases, with 3 bases spanning the gap. CDR3 nucleotide sequence: TGTGCCAGCAGCGTAGCAGACTATGGCTACACCTTC. Amino acids: CASSVADYGYTF.

The rearrangement uses TRBV5-1 and TRBJ2-1; TRBD2 agrees at 11 bases. The CDR3 loop spans 15 amino acids. Germline CDR1 SGHRS, CDR2 YFSETQ. The V gene end was trimmed by 5 bases and the J gene end by 4 bases; junction bases not matched to a gene: 5. The CDR3 DNA reads as TGCGCCAGCAGACCGGGACTAGCGGTATACAATGAGCAGTTCTTC. This codes for CASRPGLAVYNEQFF. The full variable domain, its missing parts supplied by reference TRBV5-1 and TRBJ2-1, is KAGVTQTPRYLIKTRGQQVTLSCSPISGHRSVSWYQQTPGQGLQFLFEYFSETQRNKGNFPGRFSGRQFSNSRSEMNVSTLELGDSALYLCASRPGLAVYNEQFFGPGTRLTVL.

The table lists this clone with a few counts. This chain joins TRBV7-8 and TRBJ1-4; 8 bases are a match to TRBD1. The CDR3 is 17 residues long. Germline CDR1 and CDR2: SGHVS and FQNEAQ. Trimming removed 5 bases from V and 10 bases from J; junction bases left unmatched: 18. This CDR3 reads CASSHDRGRLSGGKLFF. Here the CDR3 DNA reads TGTGCCAGCAGCCACGACAGGGGACGGCTTAGCGGGGGAAAACTGTTTTTT.

This clone was detected only a few times. The chain recombines TRBV19 with TRBJ2-3; unclear D gene. Germline V gives CDR1 LNHDA, CDR2 SQIVND (reference sequence). The ends were cut back, 3 bases at V and 0 bases at J, with 10 bases in the middle. CDR3 length: 15 amino acids. The CDR3, as DNA: TGTGCCAGTAGTATCAGCCCATCTAGCACAGATACGCAGTATTTT. This encodes CASSISPSSTDTQYF.